A single sample gave rise to the 11 T cell receptor beta chains below, sequenced in a study of cytomegalovirus exposure and HLA in healthy donors. The primer mix had 60 Vbeta and 13 Jbeta primers. TCRdb's table, derived via immunoSEQ multiplex PCR, lists solely in-frame clones and lacks some. Its clone listing holds tens of thousands of clones. Sequencing was done on a sample of PBMCs. The receptors stem from a man aged 25 to 45 in good health and CMV-seronegative.

The J gene is TRBJ1-6, the V gene TRBV7-2; D is possibly TRBD1 (6 bases). Deletions cut 2 bases from V and 11 bases from J, with 16 bases between. Germline CDR1 SGHTA, CDR2 FQGNSA. The CDR3 has 15 residues. CDR3 bases: TGTGCCAGCAGCTTAAAGGGATCCACAGGGACACCCCTCCACTTT. This gives the protein CASSLKGSTGTPLHF.

The V gene is TRBV7-9, the J gene TRBJ2-7; the match to TRBD2 covers 8 bases. The CDR3 is made up of 15 amino acids. Germline trimming cut 4 bases from V and 1 base from J; bases unmatched to any gene: 6. The germline CDR1 and CDR2 sequences are SEHNR and FQNEAQ (reference sequence). CDR3 amino acids: CASSSRGGASYEQYF. DNA of the CDR3: TGTGCCAGCAGCTCCCGGGGGGGGGCTTCCTACGAGCAGTACTTC.

V and J are TRBV6-5 and TRBJ2-5; 12 bases line up with TRBD1. Near its end, the DNA agrees better with TRBJ2-7, so the J call may be wrong. The V gene's germline CDR1 is MNHEY and CDR2 SVGAGI. The length of the CDR3 is 14 residues. CDR3 amino acids: CASSRGQGAGEQYF. The CDR3 bases are TGTGCCAGCAGCCGGGGACAGGGGGCAGGCGAGCAGTACTTC.

The chain is built from TRBV6-1 and TRBJ1-2; maybe TRBD1 (6 bases). This CDR3 has 15 residues. The V end was cut by 1 base, the J end by 5 bases, with 14 bases between. Germline CDR1 reads MNHNS; CDR2 reads SASEGT. The CDR3 bases are TGTGCCAGCAGTGAAGGCTACCAGGGGAGTTATGGCTACACCTTC. This sequence encodes CASSEGYQGSYGYTF.

The rearrangement links TRBV7-2 to TRBJ2-7; 16 bases match TRBD2. The trim removed 4 bases at V and 4 bases at J, leaving 1 base unmatched. The CDR3 totals 15 residues. CDR1 SGHTA and CDR2 FQGNSA come from the germline V gene. The CDR3 DNA sequence: TGTGCCAGCAGCTCGGGACTAGCGGGAGGGTACGAGCAGTACTTC. Encoded protein: CASSSGLAGGYEQYF.

The chain employs TRBV30 and TRBJ2-2; the match to TRBD2 covers 12 bases. CDR1 is GTSNPN and CDR2 is SVGIG in the germline V gene (reference sequence). J gave up 4 bases and V 1 base, and 4 bases lay outside the gene matches. This CDR3 comprises 16 residues. CDR3 amino acids: CAWSGLAGAGTGELFF. The DNA of the CDR3 is TGTGCCTGGAGTGGACTAGCGGGAGCGGGCACCGGGGAGCTGTTTTTT.

The chain recombines TRBV30 with TRBJ2-1; TRBD1 might be the D (6 bases). Germline lookup yields CDR1 GTSNPN and CDR2 SVGIG (reference sequence). The CDR3 contains 13 residues. V was trimmed by 1 base and J by 8 bases, leaving 12 bases between them. CDR3: CAWSDTGYDEQFF. In DNA, the CDR3 is TGTGCCTGGAGTGATACAGGGTACGATGAGCAGTTCTTC.

The rearrangement joins TRBV11-3 to TRBJ2-7; the D gene is possibly TRBD2 (6 bases). V lost 0 bases to trimming and J lost 4 bases, with 13 bases between them. Germline V gives CDR1 SGHNT, CDR2 YENEEA. This CDR3 has 15 residues. The CDR3, as DNA: TGTGCCAGCAGCTTAGACGGGGGAGAAGGATACGAGCAGTACTTC. Its translation: CASSLDGGEGYEQYF.

V gene TRBV19 combines with J gene TRBJ1-4; D might be TRBD1 (5 bases). The CDR3 length is 13 residues. Trimming pared 6 bases from V and 7 bases from J, leaving 12 bases between. The germline CDR1 and CDR2 sequences are LNHDA and SQIVND (reference sequence). CDR3 DNA: TGTGCCAGTAGAGGGGCCTATGGTGAAAAACTGTTTTTT. Translating it yields CASRGAYGEKLFF.

This chain links TRBV11-2 with TRBJ2-7, with a weak D call TRBD1 (5 bases). Germline-derived CDR1 and CDR2 are SGHAT and FQNNGV. CDR3 length equals 17 residues. V gave up 5 bases and J gave up 0 bases, with 20 bases separating them. CDR3 protein: CASSPRVGGTYSYEQYF. CDR3 bases: TGTGCCAGCAGCCCCAGGGTGGGCGGAACCTACTCCTACGAGCAGTACTTC.

This chain links TRBV19 with TRBJ1-5; 7 positions match TRBD1. The CDR3 is made up of 15 amino acids. Germline-derived CDR1 and CDR2 are LNHDA and SQIVND (reference sequence). Trimming removed 4 bases from V and 8 bases from J; junction bases left unmatched: 11. This CDR3 is CASSTLGQRRKPQHF. CDR3 bases: TGTGCCAGTAGTACCCTGGGACAGCGGAGAAAGCCCCAGCATTTT.